This T cell receptor (beta chain) was documented in a study of regulatory T cells in long-lasting Graves disease. Noted time point: newly diagnosed GD, antithyroid drugs for less than 3 months. There was RNA extracted from PBMCs, and the TCR library was made from it. Comment on this clonotype: A much more abundant neighbour one base away suggests this may be a read error.

The CDR3 runs 16 residues. Per germline, CDR1 SGHTA and CDR2 FQGNSA. Investigators prepared the TCR beta libraries by applying iRepertoire HTBI primers and Arm-PCR of CDR3 regions. In the original analysis: Sequenced samples collectively carried roughly 60 TRBV and some 15 TRBJ segments. TCRdb re-derived calls from the multiplex PCR reads in MiXCR, one entry per CDR3 protein. These V and J calls are TCRdb output, not the study's own analysis. This sample has about 220,000 distinct CDR3 sequences, with around a fifth found just once. These data are also associated with another study on T cells in Graves' hyperthyroidism and ophthalmopathy. Per that study: The study left out patients who had uncontrolled infection, other autoimmune disease, pregnancy or lactation.

This clonotype was sampled from a young woman with Graves disease. Sequences were derived from peripheral blood mononuclear cells (PBMCs), sampled at new diagnosis, from a patient treated with antithyroid drugs. The chain links TRBV7-2 to TRBJ2-7; 8 nucleotides agree with TRBD2. The CDR3 loop reads CASSLGSFLAGYERYF. The CDR3 nucleotides are TGTGCCAGCAGCTTAGGTTCCTTCTTAGCGGGATACGAGCGGTACTTC.